This T cell receptor (beta chain) is from a study of cytomegalovirus exposure and HLA in healthy donors. On the study more broadly: In a previous analysis, approximately 110 million unique TCR beta sequences were found from 150 million to 200 million T cells. Most donors, 81% of over 300 genotyped, fell in the Caucasian-associated ancestry cluster.

The length of the CDR3 is 15 residues. V was clipped by 2 bases and J by 8 bases, with 18 bases between them. The V gene's germline CDR1 is SGHAT and CDR2 FQDESV (reference sequence). The PCR was carried out with 60 Vbeta primers and 13 Jbeta primers. Profiled with immunoSEQ multiplex PCR; TCRdb holds only in-frame clones, not every one. This table has 83,000 or so clones, roughly 79% appearing once. The sequenced material came from PBMCs. This receptor was taken from a female donor in good health and CMV-seronegative. This chain uses TRBV11-1 with TRBJ1-2, with a weak D call TRBD1 (6 bases). CDR3 loop: CASSLPGAGAGGYTF. The CDR3 DNA follows: TGTGCCAGCAGCTTACCTGGTGCAGGGGCTGGGGGCTACACCTTC.